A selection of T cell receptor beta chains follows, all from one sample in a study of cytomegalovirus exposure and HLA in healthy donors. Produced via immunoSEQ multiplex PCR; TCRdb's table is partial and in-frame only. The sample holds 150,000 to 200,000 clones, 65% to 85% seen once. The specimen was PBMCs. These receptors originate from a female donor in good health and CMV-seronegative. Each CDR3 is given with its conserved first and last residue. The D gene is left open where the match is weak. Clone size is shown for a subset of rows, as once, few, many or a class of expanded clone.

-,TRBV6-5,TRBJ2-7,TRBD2,TGTGCCAGCAGGCCTAGCGGGGTGTACGAGCAGTACTTC,CASRPSGVYEQYF
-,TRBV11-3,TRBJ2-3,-,TGTGCCAGCAGCTGCGTTCAAGGTCGATACAGGGCGTTGTGGACAGATACGCAGTATTTT,CASSCVQGRYRALWTDTQYF
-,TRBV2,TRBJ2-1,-,TGTGCCAGCAGTGACAGGGTTCTAATAAATGAGCAGTTCTTC,CASSDRVLINEQFF
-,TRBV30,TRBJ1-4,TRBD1,TGTGCCTGGAGGGACGGGGACAGCCGTAATGAAAAACTGTTTTTT,CAWRDGDSRNEKLFF
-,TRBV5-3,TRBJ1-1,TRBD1,TGTGCCAGAAGCTTGGGGACAGGGAACACTGAAGCTTTCTTT,CARSLGTGNTEAFF
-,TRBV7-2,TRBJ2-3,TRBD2,TGTGCCAGCAGAGCTGGACTAGCCGGGAAGGATACGCAGTATTTT,CASRAGLAGKDTQYF
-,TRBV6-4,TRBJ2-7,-,TGTGCCAGCAGTGAGAGCTCTGGCCTAGCGTACGAGCAGTACTTC,CASSESSGLAYEQYF
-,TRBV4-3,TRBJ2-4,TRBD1,TGCGCCAGCAGCCAAGCTCCGGGACAGAAGATCTTAGCCAAAAACATTCAGTACTTC,CASSQAPGQKILAKNIQYF
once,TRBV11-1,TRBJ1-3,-,TGTGCCAGCAGCTTTTTCTCGGGGAGATCTGGAAACACCATATATTTT,CASSFFSGRSGNTIYF
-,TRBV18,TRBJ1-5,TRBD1,TGTGCCAGCTCCTCCGAGACAGGGAACAATCAGCCCCAGCATTTT,CASSSETGNNQPQHF
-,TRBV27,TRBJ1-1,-,TGTGCCAGCAGTTTATCGGGGGGTATGAACACTGAAGCTTTCTTT,CASSLSGGMNTEAFF
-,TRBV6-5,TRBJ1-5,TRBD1,TGTGCCATAGGGACAGGGCAGCCCCAGCATTTT,CAIGTGQPQHF
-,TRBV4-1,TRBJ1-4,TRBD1,TGCGCCAGCAGCCACCCGGGACAGGCCTTGGGAAAACTGTTTTTT,CASSHPGQALGKLFF
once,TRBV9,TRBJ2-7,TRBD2,TGTGCCAGCAGCGTATCGGCGGGAGGCAGGTCCTACGAGCAGTACTTC,CASSVSAGGRSYEQYF
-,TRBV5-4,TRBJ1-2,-,TGTGCCAGCAGCCGCCGTGCGGGGTCAGGGAGCGATGGCTACACCTTC,CASSRRAGSGSDGYTF
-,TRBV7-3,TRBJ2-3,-,TGTGCCAGCAGCTTAACCCCTAGCACAGATACGCAGTATTTT,CASSLTPSTDTQYF